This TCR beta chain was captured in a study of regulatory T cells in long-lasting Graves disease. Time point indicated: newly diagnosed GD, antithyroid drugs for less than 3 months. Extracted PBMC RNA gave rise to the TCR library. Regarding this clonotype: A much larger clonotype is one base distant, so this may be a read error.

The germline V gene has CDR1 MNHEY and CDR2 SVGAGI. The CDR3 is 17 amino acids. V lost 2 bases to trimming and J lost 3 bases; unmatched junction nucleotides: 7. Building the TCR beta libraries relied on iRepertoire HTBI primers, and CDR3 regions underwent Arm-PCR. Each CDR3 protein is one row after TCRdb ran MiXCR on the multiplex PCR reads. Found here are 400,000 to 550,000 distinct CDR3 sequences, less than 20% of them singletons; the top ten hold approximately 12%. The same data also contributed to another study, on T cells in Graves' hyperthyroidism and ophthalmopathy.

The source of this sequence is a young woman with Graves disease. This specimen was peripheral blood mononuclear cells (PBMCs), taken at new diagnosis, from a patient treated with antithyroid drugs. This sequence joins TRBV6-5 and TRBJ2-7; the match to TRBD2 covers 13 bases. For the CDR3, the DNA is TGTGCCAGCAGTTACCTGACTAGCGGGAGGTCCCACTACGAGCAGTACTTC. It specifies CASSYLTSGRSHYEQYF.